The 13 T cell receptor beta chains reported below all come from one sample, sequenced in a study of blood T cells in healthy people across ages. A second PCR of about 7 to 12 cycles used a sample-barcoded 5' primer and a J-beta primer mix. TCRdb recomputed calls from the 5' RACE reads with MiXCR, one row per CDR3 protein. The sample has roughly 1.7 million distinct CDR3 sequences, around 35% seen once. Sequencing was carried out using blood. The receptors come from a woman in her twenties or thirties in good health.

This chain joins TRBV12-3 or TRBV12-4 and TRBJ2-7; D possibly uses TRBD1 or TRBD2 (5 bases each). Trimming left V 7 bases short and J 0 bases short, with 13 bases between. The CDR3 covers 14 residues. CDR3 residues: CASNNGDLSYEQYF. The CDR3 nucleotides read TGTGCCAGCAACAATGGGGACCTCTCCTACGAGCAGTACTTC.

The chain links TRBV12-3 or TRBV12-4 to TRBJ1-1, with 9 nucleotides matching TRBD1. This CDR3 comprises 15 residues. After removal of 5 bases from V and 3 bases from J, the junction contained 7 bases not matched to a gene. The CDR3 nucleotides read TGTGCCAGCAGTCCCGGGACAGGGTGGGACACTGAAGCTTTCTTT. It encodes CASSPGTGWDTEAFF.

The chain uses TRBV10-2 and TRBJ2-1, with 7 nucleotides matching TRBD2. V shed 2 bases and J 6 bases; nucleotides not matched to a gene: 7. The CDR3 extends over 15 amino acids. Germline assignment: CDR1 WSHSY and CDR2 SAAADI. In nucleotides, the CDR3 is TGCGCCAGCAGTGAGCGAGCGGGATACGGCAATGAGCAGTTCTTC. Translating gives CASSERAGYGNEQFF.

This chain connects TRBV7-9 to TRBJ2-1; TRBD2 matches 8 bases. The junction had 10 bases not matched to a gene; V was cut back by 8 bases and J by 7 bases. Germline CDR1 reads SEHNR; CDR2 reads FQNEAQ (reference sequence). This CDR3 has 14 residues. Here the CDR3 DNA reads TGTGCCAGCCGGACAAGCGGGAGTGGGAATGAGCAGTTCTTC. This codes for CASRTSGSGNEQFF.

This clonotype showed up just a few times. This chain links TRBV28 with TRBJ2-1, with D perhaps TRBD2 (5 bases). Looked up from germline, CDR1 is MDHEN and CDR2 is SYDVKM. Trimming took 4 bases from V and 3 from J, leaving 13 bases between them. This CDR3 has 15 residues. The CDR3 DNA follows: TGTGCCAGCAGTTCAGGAGGAACGGTCTACAATGAGCAGTTCTTC. It codes for CASSSGGTVYNEQFF.

On this clonotype: At one boundary the junction diverges from the germline segment, which might be a read error. V and J are TRBV2 and TRBJ1-2; tentatively, D is TRBD1 (6 bases). The CDR3 is made up of 14 amino acids. Germline assignment: CDR1 SNHLY and CDR2 FYNNEI. CDR3 coding DNA: TGTACCAGCAGTGAACGGGGGGCAAACTATGGCTACACCTTC. This translates into CTSSERGANYGYTF.

This clonotype was seen only a few times. CDR3 in DNA: TGTGCCAGCAGTTTCCAGGGGGTCAGCTCCTACAATGAGCAGTTCTTC. Translating gives CASSFQGVSSYNEQFF. The gene calls are TRBV6-2 or TRBV6-3 and TRBJ2-1; 7 bases line up with TRBD1. This CDR3 is built from 16 residues. The ends lost 4 bases at V and 0 bases at J; junction bases unmatched: 6. The germline CDR1 and CDR2 sequences are MNHEY and SVGEGT.

At least ten counts were recorded for this clonotype. The V gene is TRBV7-2, the J gene TRBJ2-7, with no clear D. The CDR3 sequence is 12 residues long. V was pared by 1 base and J by 3 bases, with 4 bases between. Germline V gene sequence: CDR1 SGHTA, CDR2 FQGNSA. CDR3 loop: CASSLVVYEQYF. In DNA form, the CDR3 reads TGTGCCAGCAGCTTAGTAGTCTACGAGCAGTACTTC.

This sequence joins TRBV7-2 and TRBJ1-4; D is unresolved. Germline V CDR1 and CDR2: SGHTA, FQGNSA. The CDR3 covers 15 residues. The V gene lost 0 bases and the J gene lost 1 base, with 6 bases spanning the gap. The CDR3 coding sequence is TGTGCCAGCAGCTTAGCCCAAATAACTAATGAAAAACTGTTTTTT. Amino acids: CASSLAQITNEKLFF.

The V call is TRBV9, the J call TRBJ2-7, with 7 nucleotides matching TRBD1. V shed 4 bases, J shed 0 bases, and the junction held 10 bases outside the gene matches. The CDR3 length is 16 residues. In germline, CDR1 is SGDLS, CDR2 YYNGEE. CDR3 bases: TGTGCCAGCAGCCCCCTCGGACAGGTACTCTCCTACGAGCAGTACTTC. It yields the protein CASSPLGQVLSYEQYF.

The genes are TRBV20-1 and TRBJ2-1; the match to TRBD2 covers 11 bases. Germline V CDR1 and CDR2: DFQATT, SNEGSKA (reference sequence). Germline trimming cut 4 bases from V and 3 bases from J; bases unmatched to any gene: 11. The CDR3 runs 17 residues. The CDR3 loop is CSAKTSGVRGDYNEQFF. The CDR3 DNA sequence: TGCAGTGCTAAGACTAGCGGGGTGCGCGGGGACTACAATGAGCAGTTCTTC.

This sequence joins TRBV6-5 and TRBJ2-3; 12 nucleotides line up with TRBD2. This CDR3 contains 15 residues. Germline values: CDR1 MNHEY, CDR2 SVGAGI. The V gene end was trimmed by 6 bases and the J gene end by 7 bases; junction bases not matched to a gene: 8. The CDR3 DNA reads TGTGCCAGCAGAAAAGTACTAGCGGGGGGTTATACGCAGTATTTT. This gives the protein CASRKVLAGGYTQYF.

The chain carries TRBV27 and TRBJ2-1; D assignment may be TRBD1 or TRBD2 (5 bases each). This CDR3 is built from 14 residues. Per the germline V gene, CDR1 is MNHEY and CDR2 is SMNVEV (reference sequence). Deletions cut 3 bases from V and 8 bases from J, with 14 bases between. The CDR3 here is CASSLGRTRYEQFF. Here the CDR3 DNA reads TGTGCCAGCAGTTTGGGACGGACACGCTATGAGCAGTTCTTC.